Each of the 5 T cell receptor beta chains below was sequenced from the same sample in a study of cytomegalovirus exposure and HLA in healthy donors. Vbeta (60) and Jbeta (13) primers were used in the PCR. Clones were read by immunoSEQ multiplex PCR, and TCRdb kept only the in-frame ones, dropping some. The repertoire table contains about 140,000 clones. Material: PBMCs. The receptors here all came from a male donor in good health and CMV-seronegative.

The chain recombines TRBV2 with TRBJ2-2, with TRBD1 identical over 8 bases. The germline gives CDR1 SNHLY, CDR2 FYNNEI. V lost 5 bases and J lost 6; bases outside the gene matches: 8. This CDR3 has 15 residues. DNA for the CDR3: TGTGCCAGCAGTTTCGGACAGGGCATTGCCGGGGAGCTGTTTTTT. Translation gives CASSFGQGIAGELFF.

The rearrangement uses TRBV7-9 and TRBJ1-2; 7 positions match TRBD1. V was clipped by 3 bases and J by 4 bases; unmatched bases: 8. CDR1 and CDR2 from the germline V gene are SEHNR and FQNEAQ (reference sequence). The CDR3 spans 15 residues. CDR3 amino acids: CASSLPTGAFYGYTF. As DNA, the CDR3 is TGTGCCAGCAGCTTGCCCACAGGGGCATTCTATGGCTACACCTTC.

V gene TRBV29-1 combines with J gene TRBJ2-7; TRBD1 aligns across 8 bases. This CDR3 comprises 16 residues. J lost 3 bases, V lost 0 bases, and 10 bases had no gene match. Germline CDR1 is SQVTM and CDR2 is ANQGSEA. The CDR3 spells CSVEERTGSPGYEQYF. DNA for the CDR3: TGCAGCGTTGAAGAGCGGACAGGGTCCCCTGGCTACGAGCAGTACTTC.

The chain recombines TRBV29-1 with TRBJ1-1; 7 nucleotides match TRBD1. Germline CDR1 and CDR2: SQVTM and ANQGSEA. Trimming removed 6 bases from V and 1 base from J; junction bases left unmatched: 11. The CDR3 runs 15 residues. In DNA, the CDR3 is TGCAGCGTCGTGAGTCGACAGGGTTCGAACACTGAAGCTTTCTTT. Translating it yields CSVVSRQGSNTEAFF. Full variable domain (outside the CDR3, taken from reference TRBV29-1 and TRBJ1-1): SAVISQKPSRDICQRGTSLTIQCQVDSQVTMMFWYRQQPGQSLTLIATANQGSEATYESGFVIDKFPISRPNLTFSTLTVSNMSPEDSSIYLCSVVSRQGSNTEAFFGQGTRLTVV.

V is TRBV7-9 and J is TRBJ1-6; tentative D call: TRBD1 (5 bases). CDR3 length: 14 residues. The V and J ends lost 5 bases and 8 bases respectively, with 13 bases between them. Germline V lookup: CDR1 SEHNR, CDR2 FQNEAQ (reference sequence). The CDR3 region is CASSPRKGDSPLHF. CDR3 DNA: TGTGCCAGCAGCCCCCGGAAAGGGGATTCACCCCTCCACTTT.